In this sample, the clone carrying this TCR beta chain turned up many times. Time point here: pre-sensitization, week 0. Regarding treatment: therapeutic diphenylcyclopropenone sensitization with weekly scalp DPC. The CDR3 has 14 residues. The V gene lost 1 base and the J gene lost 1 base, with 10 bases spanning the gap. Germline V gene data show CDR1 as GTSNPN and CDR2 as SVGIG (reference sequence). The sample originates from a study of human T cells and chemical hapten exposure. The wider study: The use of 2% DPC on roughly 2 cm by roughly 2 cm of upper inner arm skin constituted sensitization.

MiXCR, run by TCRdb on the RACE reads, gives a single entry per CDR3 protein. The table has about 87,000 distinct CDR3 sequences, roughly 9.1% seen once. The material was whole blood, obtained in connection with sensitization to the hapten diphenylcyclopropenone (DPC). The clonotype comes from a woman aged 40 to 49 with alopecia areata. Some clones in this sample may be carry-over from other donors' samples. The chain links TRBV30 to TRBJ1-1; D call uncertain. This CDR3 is CAWSGQSRNTEAFF. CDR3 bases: TGTGCCTGGAGTGGCCAGTCCAGGAACACTGAAGCTTTCTTT.